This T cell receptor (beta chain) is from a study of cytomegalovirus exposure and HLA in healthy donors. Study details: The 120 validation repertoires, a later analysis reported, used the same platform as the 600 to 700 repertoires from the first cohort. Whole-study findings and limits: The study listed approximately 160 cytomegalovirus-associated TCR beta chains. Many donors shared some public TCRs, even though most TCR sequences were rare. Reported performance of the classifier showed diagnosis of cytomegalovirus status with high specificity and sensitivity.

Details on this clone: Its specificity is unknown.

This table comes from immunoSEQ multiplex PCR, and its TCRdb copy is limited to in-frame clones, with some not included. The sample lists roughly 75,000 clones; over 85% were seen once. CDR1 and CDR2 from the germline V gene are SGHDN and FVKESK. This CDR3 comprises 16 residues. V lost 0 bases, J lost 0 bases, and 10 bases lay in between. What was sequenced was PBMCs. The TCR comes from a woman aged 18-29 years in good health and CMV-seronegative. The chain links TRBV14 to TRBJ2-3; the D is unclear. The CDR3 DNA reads TGTGCCAGCAGCCAAGATGCAGATTTAAGCACAGATACGCAGTATTTT. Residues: CASSQDADLSTDTQYF.